This passage covers 5 T cell receptor beta chains from one sample sequenced in a study of radiation and T cells in renal cell carcinoma. The method was immunoSEQ multiplex PCR; TCRdb's version includes in-frame clones alone and lacks a portion of them. The sample carries 120,000 or so clones, around 82% recorded once. Time point described: blood 2 weeks post-SBRT. Treatment in this sample: 15 Gy SBRT to primary tumor, nephrectomy 4 weeks later. The starting material was blood, obtained from a patient whose treatment included radiotherapy and nephrectomy. The receptors stem from a man aged 45 to 65 with renal cell carcinoma.

The chain links TRBV6-7 to TRBJ1-2; no firm D call. TRBV6-7 is annotated as an ORF whose role is uncertain. CDR3 length: 15 amino acids. The germline V and J ends were trimmed by 0 bases and 6 bases, with 14 bases remaining between them. The CDR3 DNA sequence: TGTGCCAGCAGTTACTCTGGGCGAAATAGTCATGGCTACACCTTC. Its protein is CASSYSGRNSHGYTF.

This clone occurred once. Germline and junction disagree at one end, which may indicate a read error. The chain has TRBV7-7 and TRBJ2-1; D is possibly TRBD2 (6 bases). CDR1 SSHAT and CDR2 FNYEAQ come from the germline V gene (reference sequence). The CDR3 is 15 residues long. CDR3 sequence (DNA): TGTGCTAGCAGCTTAGAGCTAGCGAGAAACAATGAGCAGTTCTTC. Translation gives CASSLELARNNEQFF.

The rearrangement links TRBV5-1 to TRBJ1-4, with D uncertain. Trimming cost V 5 bases and J 4 bases, with 12 bases left between them. Germline V gene lookup returns CDR1 SGHRS and CDR2 YFSETQ. The CDR3 has 14 residues. In DNA form, the CDR3 reads TGCGCCAGCAGTTCTGGCAGCTATAATGAAAAACTGTTTTTT. Residues: CASSSGSYNEKLFF.

Here the CDR3 reads CASSSILINEQFF. CDR3 nucleotides: TGTGCCAGCAGTTCCATCCTTATCAATGAGCAGTTCTTC. The J gene is TRBJ2-1, the V gene TRBV6-6; D remains unclear. V was trimmed by 4 bases and J by 6 bases, leaving 10 bases between them. The CDR3 has 13 residues. Per germline, CDR1 MNHNY and CDR2 SVGAGI (reference sequence).

The J gene is TRBJ1-2, the V gene TRBV6-5; 7 positions agree with TRBD1. J gave up 4 bases and V 6 bases, and 11 bases lay outside the gene matches. Germline CDR1 is MNHEY and CDR2 is SVGAGI. The CDR3 consists of 15 residues. The CDR3 is CASSATGSLGYGYTF. The CDR3 DNA follows: TGTGCCAGCAGCGCGACAGGGAGTCTTGGCTATGGCTACACCTTC.